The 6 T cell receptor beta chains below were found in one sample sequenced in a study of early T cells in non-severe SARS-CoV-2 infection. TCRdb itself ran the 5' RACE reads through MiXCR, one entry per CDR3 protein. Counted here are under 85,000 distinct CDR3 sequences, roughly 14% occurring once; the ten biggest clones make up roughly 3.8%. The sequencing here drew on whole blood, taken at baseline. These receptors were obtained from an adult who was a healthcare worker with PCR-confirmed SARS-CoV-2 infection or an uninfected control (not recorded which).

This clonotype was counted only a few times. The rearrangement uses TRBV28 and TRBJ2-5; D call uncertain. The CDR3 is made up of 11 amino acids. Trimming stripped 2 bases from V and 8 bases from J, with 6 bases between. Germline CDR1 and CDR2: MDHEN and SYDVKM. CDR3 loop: CASSLGVTQYF. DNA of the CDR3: TGTGCCAGCAGTTTAGGCGTTACCCAGTACTTC. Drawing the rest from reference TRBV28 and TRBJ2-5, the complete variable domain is DVKVTQSSRYLVKRTGEKVFLECVQDMDHENMFWYRQDPGLGLRLIYFSYDVKMKEKGDIPEGYSVSREKKERFSLILESASTNQTSMYLCASSLGVTQYFGPGTRLLVL.

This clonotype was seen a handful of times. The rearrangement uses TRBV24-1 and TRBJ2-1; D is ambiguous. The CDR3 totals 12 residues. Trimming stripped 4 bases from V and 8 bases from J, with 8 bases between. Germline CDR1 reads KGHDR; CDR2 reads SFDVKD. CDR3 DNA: TGTGCCACCAGTGACACTACCGATGAGCAGTTCTTC. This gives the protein CATSDTTDEQFF.

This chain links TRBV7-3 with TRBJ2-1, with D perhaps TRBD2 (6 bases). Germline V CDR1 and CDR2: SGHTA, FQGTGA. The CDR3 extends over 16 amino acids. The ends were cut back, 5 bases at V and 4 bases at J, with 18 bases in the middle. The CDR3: CASSKYSGNLYNEQFF. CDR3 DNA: TGTGCCAGCAGCAAGTATAGCGGAAATTTATACAATGAGCAGTTCTTC.

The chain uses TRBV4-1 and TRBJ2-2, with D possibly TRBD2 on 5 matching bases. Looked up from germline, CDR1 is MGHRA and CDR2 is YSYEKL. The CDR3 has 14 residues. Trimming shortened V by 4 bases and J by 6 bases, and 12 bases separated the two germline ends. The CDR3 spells CASSPINGAGELFF. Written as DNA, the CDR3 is TGCGCCAGCAGCCCCATCAACGGGGCCGGGGAGCTGTTTTTT.

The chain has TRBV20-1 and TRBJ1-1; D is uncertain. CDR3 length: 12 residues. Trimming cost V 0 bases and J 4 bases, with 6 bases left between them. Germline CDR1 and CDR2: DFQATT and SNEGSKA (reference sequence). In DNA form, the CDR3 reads TGCAGTGCTAGAGAAGGTCTCACTGAAGCTTTCTTT. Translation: CSAREGLTEAFF.

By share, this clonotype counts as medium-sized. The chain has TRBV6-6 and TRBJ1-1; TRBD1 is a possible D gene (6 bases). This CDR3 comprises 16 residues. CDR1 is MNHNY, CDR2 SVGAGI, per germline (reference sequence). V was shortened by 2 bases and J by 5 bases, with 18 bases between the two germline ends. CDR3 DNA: TGTGCCAGCAGTTACCTGCAGGGCGGAGGGGGGACTGAAGCTTTCTTT. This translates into CASSYLQGGGGTEAFF.